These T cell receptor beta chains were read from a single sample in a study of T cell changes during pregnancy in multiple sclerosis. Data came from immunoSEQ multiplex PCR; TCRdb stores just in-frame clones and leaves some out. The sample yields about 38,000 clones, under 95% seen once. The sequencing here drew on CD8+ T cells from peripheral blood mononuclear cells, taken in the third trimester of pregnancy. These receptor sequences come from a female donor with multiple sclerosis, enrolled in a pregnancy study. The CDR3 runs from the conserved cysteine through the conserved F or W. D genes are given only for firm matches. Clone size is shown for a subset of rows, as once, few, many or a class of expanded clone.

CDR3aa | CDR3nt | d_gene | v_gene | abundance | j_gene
CASSAVREVIKTEAFF | TGTGCCAGCAGTGCGGTCAGGGAAGTTATTAAGACTGAAGCTTTCTTT | NA | TRBV6-1 | NA | TRBJ1-1
CASSLGGLEQYF | TGTGCCAGCAGCTTAGGGGGGCTCGAGCAGTACTTC | NA | TRBV13 | NA | TRBJ2-7
CASSQETVYGYTF | TGTGCCAGCAGCCAAGAGACAGTCTATGGCTACACCTTC | NA | TRBV14 | NA | TRBJ1-2
CASSGGTLNQPQHF | TGTGCCAGCAGCGGCGGGACCCTCAATCAGCCCCAGCATTTT | NA | TRBV9 | NA | TRBJ1-5
CASSRGLGADTQYF | TGTGCCAGCAGCCGTGGACTAGGGGCAGATACGCAGTATTTT | TRBD2 | TRBV6-4 | NA | TRBJ2-3
CASSLGGQKKEKLFF | TGTGCCAGCAGCTTGGGCGGGCAGAAAAAAGAAAAACTGTTTTTT | NA | TRBV5-5 | NA | TRBJ1-4
CASSLVPDRPISGYTF | TGTGCCAGCAGCTTAGTTCCGGACAGACCTATCTCTGGCTACACCTTC | NA | TRBV7-9 | NA | TRBJ1-2
CASSLLAESGETQYF | TGTGCCAGCAGCTTACTCGCGGAGTCGGGGGAGACCCAGTACTTC | NA | TRBV7-9 | NA | TRBJ2-5
CASSYPSGDTDTQYF | TGTGCCAGCAGTTACCCGAGCGGGGACACAGATACGCAGTATTTT | TRBD2 | TRBV6-6 | NA | TRBJ2-3
CASSSGTSEISYEQYF | TGTGCCAGCAGTTCCGGGACTAGCGAGATCTCCTACGAGCAGTACTTC | TRBD2 | TRBV6-5 | NA | TRBJ2-7
CASSQDEREGYEQYF | TGCGCCAGCAGCCAAGACGAGCGGGAGGGCTACGAGCAGTACTTC | TRBD2 | TRBV4-1 | NA | TRBJ2-7
CASSYSLDGQGETQYF | TGTGCCAGCAGTTACTCGCTAGACGGACAGGGAGAGACCCAGTACTTC | TRBD1 | TRBV6-5 | NA | TRBJ2-5
CAWSEFNEQYF | TGTGCCTGGAGTGAATTTAACGAGCAGTACTTC | NA | TRBV30 | NA | TRBJ2-7
CASSTGQGGTDTQYF | TGTGCCAGCAGCACTGGACAGGGAGGGACAGATACGCAGTATTTT | NA | TRBV7-3 | NA | TRBJ2-3
CASLVGGGAEAFF | TGTGCCAGCTTGGTCGGCGGGGGGGCTGAAGCTTTCTTT | NA | TRBV18 | NA | TRBJ1-1
CASSMRDTSSGNTIYF | TGTGCCAGCAGCATGAGGGACACCAGCTCTGGAAACACCATATATTTT | NA | TRBV5-5 | NA | TRBJ1-3
CASSLGPGISYEQYF | TGTGCCAGCAGTCTTGGGCCGGGAATCTCCTACGAGCAGTACTTC | NA | TRBV27 | NA | TRBJ2-7
CASSLAGASWSPYEQYF | TGTGCCAGCAGCTTAGCCGGTGCTAGCTGGTCCCCCTACGAGCAGTACTTC | NA | TRBV11-2 | NA | TRBJ2-7
CASSPAGGWEQYF | TGTGCCAGCAGCCCAGCGGGAGGGTGGGAGCAGTACTTC | TRBD2 | TRBV7-9 | NA | TRBJ2-7
CASSIPIGADYGYTF | TGTGCCAGCAGCATCCCGATAGGGGCTGACTATGGCTACACCTTC | NA | TRBV7-9 | NA | TRBJ1-2
CASSQESGTGANVLTF | TGTGCCAGCAGCCAAGAGAGCGGAACCGGGGCCAACGTCCTGACTTTC | NA | TRBV4-2 | NA | TRBJ2-6
CASSTWAVNYGYTF | TGTGCCAGTAGTACCTGGGCCGTCAACTATGGCTACACCTTC | NA | TRBV19 | NA | TRBJ1-2
CASSSLTLGETEAFF | TGTGCCAGCAGCTCCCTAACGTTAGGGGAAACTGAAGCTTTCTTT | NA | TRBV7-3 | NA | TRBJ1-1
CASSTHGHGYNNYGYTF | TGTGCCAGCAGCACCCACGGCCACGGGTATAATAACTATGGCTACACCTTC | NA | TRBV7-9 | NA | TRBJ1-2
CASSIGERTGGNQPQHF | TGTGCCAGCAGCATTGGAGAACGGACAGGGGGAAATCAGCCCCAGCATTTT | TRBD1 | TRBV5-8 | NA | TRBJ1-5
CASSETGGGTEAFF | TGTGCCAGCAGTGAGACAGGGGGGGGCACTGAAGCTTTCTTT | TRBD1 | TRBV6-1 | NA | TRBJ1-1
CASSPRGANYGYTF | TGTGCCAGCAGCCCTCGGGGAGCTAACTATGGCTACACCTTC | NA | TRBV9 | NA | TRBJ1-2
CASSSKYNEQFF | TGTGCCAGCAGCTCTAAGTACAATGAGCAGTTCTTC | NA | TRBV7-2 | NA | TRBJ2-1
CASSIHPRQGNTDTQYF | TGTGCCAGTAGTATCCACCCTAGACAGGGGAACACAGATACGCAGTATTTT | TRBD1 | TRBV19 | NA | TRBJ2-3
CASSSQGGDGYTF | TGTGCCAGCAGTTCCCAGGGAGGAGACGGCTACACCTTC | NA | TRBV27 | NA | TRBJ1-2
CASVSLAAFLDPSADTQYF | TGTGCCAGCGTGTCTTTAGCAGCGTTCCTAGATCCCTCCGCAGATACGCAGTATTTT | NA | TRBV7-9 | NA | TRBJ2-3
CASSLAQGTNYGYTF | TGTGCCAGCAGCTTAGCGCAGGGGACTAACTATGGCTACACCTTC | NA | TRBV7-9 | NA | TRBJ1-2
CASSFFDEQYF | TGTGCCAGCAGCTTCTTCGACGAGCAGTACTTC | NA | TRBV7-9 | few | TRBJ2-7
CASSEGGLTDTQYF | TGTGCCAGCAGTGAAGGAGGACTTACAGATACGCAGTATTTT | NA | TRBV6-4 | medium-sized | TRBJ2-3
CASSFPGQGVYEQYF | TGTGCCAGCAGCTTTCCGGGACAGGGGGTTTACGAGCAGTACTTC | TRBD1 | TRBV7-2 | NA | TRBJ2-7
CATSRGQGGNEQFF | TGTGCCACCAGCAGGGGACAGGGTGGCAATGAGCAGTTCTTC | TRBD1 | TRBV15 | NA | TRBJ2-1
CASIQTSGTQETQYF | TGTGCCAGCATCCAAACCTCCGGGACACAAGAGACCCAGTACTTC | NA | TRBV2 | NA | TRBJ2-5
CASSGANEQFF | TGTGCCAGCAGCGGAGCGAATGAGCAGTTCTTC | NA | TRBV11-2 | NA | TRBJ2-1
CASSQDVSGGYNEQFF | TGCGCCAGCAGCCAAGATGTATCGGGAGGCTACAATGAGCAGTTCTTC | TRBD2 | TRBV4-1 | NA | TRBJ2-1
CASSVPRFAGGSSSYNEQFF | TGTGCCAGCAGTGTCCCCAGATTCGCGGGAGGCTCGAGCTCCTACAATGAGCAGTTCTTC | TRBD2 | TRBV2 | once | TRBJ2-1
CASSLVAGVKNEQFF | TGTGCCAGCAGCTTGGTAGCGGGGGTTAAGAATGAGCAGTTCTTC | TRBD2 | TRBV5-6 | NA | TRBJ2-1
CASSLGSGWKETQYF | TGTGCCAGCAGCTTGGGGTCAGGGTGGAAAGAGACCCAGTACTTC | NA | TRBV5-6 | NA | TRBJ2-5
CASSSNSWDTQYF | TGTGCCAGCAGCTCTAATTCGTGGGATACGCAGTATTTT | NA | TRBV7-3 | NA | TRBJ2-3
CASSLEAGWINEQFF | TGTGCCAGCAGCTTAGAAGCGGGATGGATAAATGAGCAGTTCTTC | TRBD2 | TRBV7-8 | NA | TRBJ2-1
CASSRGQGETEAFF | TGTGCCAGCAGCAGAGGACAGGGAGAGACTGAAGCTTTCTTT | NA | TRBV21-1 | few | TRBJ1-1
CASSEASGWETQYF | TGTGCCAGCAGTGAAGCCTCAGGTTGGGAGACCCAGTACTTC | NA | TRBV6-1 | few | TRBJ2-5